This record looks at one T cell receptor beta chain sequence and its context. The sample originates from a study of cytomegalovirus exposure and HLA in healthy donors. Germline-derived CDR1 and CDR2 are LGHNA and YNFKEQ. This CDR3 is 14 amino acids long. V lost 2 bases to trimming and J lost 6 bases; unmatched junction nucleotides: 6. This PCR relied on a set of 60 Vbeta primers and 13 Jbeta primers. Sequencing used immunoSEQ multiplex PCR; TCRdb keeps in-frame clones, though not all of them. Among under 250,000 clones listed, 65% to 80% were seen once. The TCR was taken from a man aged 45-65 years in good health and CMV-seronegative. V usage is TRBV4-2 and J usage is TRBJ2-7, with TRBD2 matching over 8 bases. Input material: PBMCs. This CDR3 is CASSQTSGAGEQYF. The DNA for the CDR3 is TGTGCCAGCAGCCAAACTAGCGGAGCAGGCGAGCAGTACTTC.